The next 14 T cell receptor beta chains were all read from a single sample in a study of T cell responses to AZD1222 COVID-19 vaccine (dated by TCRdb to the early 2020s). The method was the immunoSEQ multiplex PCR assay. Entries here come from immuneACCESS through TCRdb and include only in-frame sequences with V and J called. Some clones fail to appear in such tables; in the studies checked, an unresolved V gene covers under half of the shortfall, and the cause of the remainder is unknown. Within this sample are approximately 210,000 clones, with about 94% of them counted one time only. Over 1.5% of the sample rests with the top ten. Interpreted using the paper, the time point label stands for: about 28 days (+/-7) after the second vaccine dose. This sample's treatment or condition label indicates: meningococcal conjugate vaccine given as trial control. This sample comprised peripheral blood, obtained 28 days after the second dose of the MenACWY control vaccine. The receptors were sampled from an adult who received the MenACWY meningococcal vaccine as a control.

V gene TRBV9 combines with J gene TRBJ1-1, with D hard to call. Trimming took off 0 bases at V and 2 bases at J, with 8 bases between the two ends. The CDR3 runs to 14 residues. Germline-derived CDR1 and CDR2 are SGDLS and YYNGEE. CDR3 in DNA: TGTGCCAGCAGCGTAGACCAGTCCAACACTGAAGCTTTCTTT. Protein sequence: CASSVDQSNTEAFF. The variable domain in full, with the rest retrieved from reference TRBV9 and TRBJ1-1, is DSGVTQTPKHLITATGQRVTLRCSPRSGDLSVYWYQQSLDQGLQFLIQYYNGEERAKGNILERFSAQQFPDLHSELNLSSLELGDSALYFCASSVDQSNTEAFFGQGTRLTVV.

This chain connects TRBV7-3 to TRBJ2-7; D remains unclear. Trimming left V 5 bases short and J 0 bases short, with 8 bases between. Germline V gene sequence: CDR1 SGHTA, CDR2 FQGTGA. The CDR3 is 13 amino acids. The CDR3 sequence is CASSPRGSYEQYF. CDR3 DNA: TGTGCCAGCAGCCCACGCGGCTCCTACGAGCAGTACTTC.

This chain connects TRBV13 to TRBJ1-1, with D maybe TRBD1 (5 bases). The CDR3 spans 14 residues. CDR1 is PRHDT, CDR2 FYEKMQ, per germline (reference sequence). V was pared by 4 bases and J by 3 bases, with 12 bases between. The CDR3 reads CASSYSQGDTEAFF. The CDR3 DNA is TGTGCCAGCAGCTATTCTCAGGGTGACACTGAAGCTTTCTTT.

J is TRBJ1-5 and V is TRBV5-6; no clear D. Germline CDR1 and CDR2: SGHDT and YYEEEE. The CDR3 runs 14 residues. V was trimmed by 0 bases and J by 1 base, leaving 5 bases between them. CDR3 in amino acids: CASSLGASNQPQHF. CDR3 sequence (DNA): TGTGCCAGCAGCTTGGGGGCAAGCAATCAGCCCCAGCATTTT.

This chain links TRBV27 with TRBJ1-3, with D unresolved. Germline lookup yields CDR1 MNHEY and CDR2 SMNVEV (reference sequence). This CDR3 has 14 residues. V shed 4 bases and J shed 0 bases, with 7 bases lying between them. CDR3 nucleotide sequence: TGTGCCAGCAGTTCAGTAATCTCTGGAAACACCATATATTTT. It is translated as CASSSVISGNTIYF.

The chain combines TRBV24-1 with TRBJ1-4; D gene uncertain. CDR1 is KGHDR, CDR2 SFDVKD, per germline. The CDR3 is 13 amino acids. The V and J ends lost 0 bases and 8 bases respectively, with 6 bases between them. CDR3 DNA sequence: TGTGCCACCAGTGATTTGCCTCACGAAAAACTGTTTTTT. Protein sequence: CATSDLPHEKLFF.

V gene TRBV19 combines with J gene TRBJ2-1; TRBD2 aligns across 7 bases. The germline CDR1 and CDR2 sequences are LNHDA and SQIVND (reference sequence). The CDR3 is 13 amino acids. V lost 1 base, J lost 10 bases, and 4 bases stayed unmatched. The CDR3 sequence: CASSIAGGSEQFF. The CDR3 region has the DNA TGTGCCAGTAGTATAGCGGGCGGGAGCGAGCAGTTCTTC.

The chain carries TRBV6-5 and TRBJ2-7; either TRBD1 or TRBD2 may supply D (5 bases each). Germline V lookup: CDR1 MNHEY, CDR2 SVGAGI. V was trimmed by 10 bases and J by 2 bases, leaving 15 bases between them. The CDR3 is 13 amino acids. The CDR3 protein is CATEQGAPYEQYF. For the CDR3, the DNA is TGTGCCACCGAGCAGGGAGCCCCCTACGAGCAGTACTTC.

The J gene is TRBJ2-7, the V gene TRBV9; D gene unclear. The V end lost 3 bases, the J end lost 0 bases, and 7 bases lay between the germline ends. This CDR3 has 13 amino acids. In germline, CDR1 is SGDLS, CDR2 YYNGEE. DNA for the CDR3: TGTGCCAGCAGCGCCACTGACTCCTACGAGCAGTACTTC. Protein product: CASSATDSYEQYF.

A single count supports this clone. The V gene is TRBV28, the J gene TRBJ2-1, with 7 bases that match TRBD2. CDR1 and CDR2 from the germline V gene are MDHEN and SYDVKM. V was clipped by 4 bases and J by 1 base; unmatched bases: 7. The CDR3 loop spans 16 amino acids. CDR3 protein: CASSWEGLSSYNEQFF. CDR3 coding DNA: TGTGCCAGCAGTTGGGAGGGCCTGTCATCCTACAATGAGCAGTTCTTC.

The chain links TRBV5-1 to TRBJ2-1; D remains ambiguous. Trimming took off 4 bases at V and 6 bases at J, with 8 bases between the two ends. CDR1 and CDR2 from the germline V gene are SGHRS and YFSETQ. This CDR3 spans 12 amino acids. The CDR3 region has the DNA TGCGCCAGCAGCCTGCAGCCCAATGAGCAGTTCTTC. It is translated as CASSLQPNEQFF.

This clone was detected only once. This chain connects TRBV19 to TRBJ1-1, with a weak D call TRBD1 (6 bases). Germline-derived CDR1 and CDR2 are LNHDA and SQIVND (reference sequence). Trimming cost V 0 bases and J 5 bases, with 13 bases left between them. CDR3 size: 15 residues. CDR3 amino acids: CASSIDTGYGTEAFF. The CDR3 bases are TGTGCCAGTAGTATAGACACAGGGTACGGGACTGAAGCTTTCTTT.

This rearrangement joins TRBV10-3 to TRBJ2-3, with D perhaps TRBD2 (6 bases). CDR3 length: 14 amino acids. Germline V gene lookup returns CDR1 ENHRY and CDR2 SYGVKD. Trimming left V 6 bases short and J 1 base short, with 11 bases between. The CDR3 reads CAISPSGGTDTQYF. For the CDR3, the DNA is TGTGCCATCAGCCCTTCGGGGGGCACAGATACGCAGTATTTT.

The chain uses TRBV5-1 and TRBJ2-7; no reliable D call. V shed 0 bases and J shed 9 bases, with 16 bases lying between them. CDR3 size: 14 residues. Germline V gene sequence: CDR1 SGHRS, CDR2 YFSETQ. The CDR3 DNA sequence: TGCGCCAGCAGCTTGGATTCGGACGGTGGAAGGCAGTACTTC. This translates into CASSLDSDGGRQYF.